The 26 T cell receptor beta chains in this list originate from one sample, sequenced in a study of control samples from healthy donors and cancer patients. The assay was immunoSEQ multiplex PCR, and TCRdb's table has in-frame clones only and misses some. The table includes 150,000 to 200,000 clones, around nine tenths detected once. The sequenced sample consisted of blood. The receptors come from a man under 40 in good health.

The chain is built from TRBV25-1 and TRBJ2-2; possibly TRBD2 for D (5 bases). Trimming removed 3 bases from V and 3 bases from J, with 11 bases in between. The CDR3 is 15 residues long. Looked up from germline, CDR1 is MGHDK and CDR2 is SYGVNS. CDR3 sequence (DNA): TGTGCCAGCAGTGATACTAGGACTCACACCGGGGAGCTGTTTTTT. Protein: CASSDTRTHTGELFF.

The V and J genes are TRBV5-1 and TRBJ2-6; D gene unclear. The ends were cut back, 4 bases at V and 0 bases at J, with 8 bases in the middle. The CDR3 has 15 amino acids. CDR1 and CDR2 (germline): SGHRS, YFSETQ. CDR3 DNA: TGCGCCAGCAGCCCCTGGTCCTCTGGGGCCAACGTCCTGACTTTC. Translated: CASSPWSSGANVLTF.

This clone was observed a handful of times. The rearrangement uses TRBV7-9 and TRBJ2-2; 7 bases line up with TRBD1. V shed 10 bases, J shed 2 bases, and the junction held 7 bases outside the gene matches. The CDR3 loop spans 14 amino acids. CDR1 and CDR2 from the germline V gene are SEHNR and FQNEAQ (reference sequence). For the CDR3, the DNA is TGTGCCAAAACCGGGACAGACAACACCGGGGAGCTGTTTTTT. It translates to CAKTGTDNTGELFF.

V gene TRBV10-2 combines with J gene TRBJ1-3, with D possibly TRBD1 on 6 matching bases. Germline CDR1 WSHSY, CDR2 SAAADI. Trimming cost V 6 bases and J 6 bases, with 12 bases left between them. This CDR3 is built from 13 residues. In nucleotides, the CDR3 is TGCGCCAGCAGGTTACAGGGTGAAAACACCATATATTTT. Its protein product is CASRLQGENTIYF.

The chain is built from TRBV11-2 and TRBJ2-1; 13 bases line up with TRBD2. The CDR3 runs 17 residues. The germline gives CDR1 SGHAT, CDR2 FQNNGV. V lost 5 bases, J lost 9 bases, and 13 bases stayed unmatched. Written as DNA, the CDR3 is TGTGCCAGCAGCAAGCGTCCTACTAGCGGGGGGGCCGGTGAGCAGTTCTTC. Protein product: CASSKRPTSGGAGEQFF.

The chain carries TRBV7-2 and TRBJ1-1; D is undetermined. In germline, CDR1 is SGHTA, CDR2 FQGNSA. Trimming cost V 5 bases and J 10 bases, with 17 bases left between them. The CDR3 has 13 residues. For the CDR3, the DNA is TGTGCCAGCAGCCTCGGGCCAAATAACGGAGCTTTCTTT. Translation: CASSLGPNNGAFF.

This chain joins TRBV4-1 and TRBJ1-4; D remains ambiguous. V was clipped by 1 base and J by 6 bases, with 12 bases between them. Germline V gene lookup returns CDR1 MGHRA and CDR2 YSYEKL. The CDR3 runs 15 residues. CDR3 in DNA: TGCGCCAGCAGCCAAGCGTACGGTTCGGATGAAAAACTGTTTTTT. Translating it yields CASSQAYGSDEKLFF.

The J gene is TRBJ2-2, the V gene TRBV11-2, with D perhaps assigned TRBD1 or TRBD2 (5 bases each). The V end was cut by 1 base, the J end by 5 bases, with 11 bases between. Germline V gene data show CDR1 as SGHAT and CDR2 as FQNNGV. The CDR3 spans 15 residues. The CDR3 sequence is CASSLGGRATGELFF. DNA for the CDR3: TGTGCCAGCAGCTTAGGGGGGAGAGCAACCGGGGAGCTGTTTTTT. Combining the CDR3 with reference TRBV11-2 and TRBJ2-2 gives the whole variable domain EAGVAQSPRYKIIEKRQSVAFWCNPISGHATLYWYQQILGQGPKLLIQFQNNGVVDDSQLPKDRFSAERLKGVDSTLKIQPAKLEDSAVYLCASSLGGRATGELFFGEGSRLTVL.

The gene calls are TRBV23-1 and TRBJ2-1, with TRBD2 as a possible D gene (6 bases). TRBV23-1 is recorded as an ORF, its role being uncertain. The CDR3 is made up of 22 amino acids. Trimming took 4 bases from V and 2 from J, leaving 33 bases between them. This CDR3 is CASSLGLDRALCRSGTYNEQFF. As DNA, the CDR3 is TGCGCCAGCAGTCTTGGACTGGACCGGGCCCTTTGCCGTAGCGGCACCTACAATGAGCAGTTCTTC.

The chain employs TRBV6-2 or TRBV6-3 and TRBJ2-3; no clear D. There are 14 residues in the CDR3. Per germline, CDR1 MNHEY and CDR2 SVGEGT. Trimming shortened V by 0 bases and J by 0 bases, and 4 bases separated the two germline ends. The CDR3 sequence: CASSYSRSTDTQYF. The CDR3 coding sequence is TGTGCCAGCAGTTACTCGCGGAGCACAGATACGCAGTATTTT.

The chain has TRBV7-9 and TRBJ2-7; D unclear. The germline gives CDR1 SEHNR, CDR2 FQNEAQ (reference sequence). The CDR3 is 11 residues long. V lost 11 bases and J 3 bases, leaving 11 bases between the germline ends. This CDR3 reads CAVTGHYEQYF. In DNA, the CDR3 is TGTGCCGTGACCGGTCACTACGAGCAGTACTTC.

The J gene is TRBJ2-1, the V gene TRBV27, with 7 bases fitting TRBD1. V dropped 5 bases and J dropped 0; count of bases not matched to a gene: 4. Germline-derived CDR1 and CDR2 are MNHEY and SMNVEV (reference sequence). The CDR3 runs to 15 residues. CDR3 sequence (DNA): TGTGCCAGCAGTGACCGGGACAGCTCCTACAATGAGCAGTTCTTC. Encoded protein: CASSDRDSSYNEQFF.

The genes are TRBV19 and TRBJ1-2; the D is unclear. V was clipped by 1 base and J by 0 bases, with 12 bases between them. Germline CDR1 reads LNHDA; CDR2 reads SQIVND (reference sequence). This CDR3 has 16 residues. The CDR3 DNA reads as TGTGCCAGTAGTATAGGGTGGGCAGGAGCTAACTATGGCTACACCTTC. Translated, it gives CASSIGWAGANYGYTF. Together with reference TRBV19 and TRBJ1-2, the CDR3 gives the full variable domain: DGGITQSPKYLFRKEGQNVTLSCEQNLNHDAMYWYRQDPGQGLRLIYYSQIVNDFQKGDIAEGYSVSREKKESFPLTVTSAQKNPTAFYLCASSIGWAGANYGYTFGSGTRLTVV.

This rearrangement joins TRBV7-3 to TRBJ2-1; 11 bases agree with TRBD2. Germline trimming cut 2 bases from V and 7 bases from J; bases unmatched to any gene: 7. The germline CDR1 and CDR2 sequences are SGHTA and FQGTGA. This CDR3 contains 16 residues. This CDR3 is CASSLDTSGRYNEQFF. DNA of the CDR3: TGTGCCAGCAGCTTAGACACTAGCGGGAGATATAATGAGCAGTTCTTC.

The chain carries TRBV27 and TRBJ2-2, with a tentative D call TRBD2 (7 bases). Germline CDR1 and CDR2: MNHEY and SMNVEV (reference sequence). Trimming shortened V by 4 bases and J by 2 bases, and 17 bases separated the two germline ends. The CDR3 is 17 amino acids. The CDR3 DNA sequence: TGTGCCAGCAGTTGGAGGGGGGGTGGACTCAACACCGGGGAGCTGTTTTTT. Translated, it gives CASSWRGGGLNTGELFF.

This sequence joins TRBV27 and TRBJ2-5; D remains ambiguous. CDR3 size: 13 residues. Germline V gives CDR1 MNHEY, CDR2 SMNVEV (reference sequence). Trimming shortened V by 4 bases and J by 2 bases, and 8 bases separated the two germline ends. The CDR3 reads CASSSRFQETQYF. In nucleotides, the CDR3 is TGTGCCAGCAGTTCGAGATTTCAAGAGACCCAGTACTTC.

This clone was found once. The chain recombines TRBV7-2 with TRBJ1-3, with D possibly matching TRBD1 (5 bases). From germline, CDR1 is SGHTA and CDR2 FQGNSA. V lost 6 bases, J lost 0 bases, and 12 bases lay in between. The CDR3 totals 15 residues. The CDR3: CASRIDSSSGNTIYF. The DNA for the CDR3 is TGTGCCAGCAGAATTGACAGTAGCTCTGGAAACACCATATATTTT.

As for this clone: Mismatch with germline at one junction end may stem from a read error. J is TRBJ2-4 and V is TRBV20-1; no firm D call. CDR1 DFQATT and CDR2 SNEGSKA come from the germline V gene (reference sequence). The CDR3 spans 10 residues. The CDR3 region is CSAGENIQYF. CDR3 nucleotide sequence: TGCAGTGCTGGAGAAAACATTCAGTACTTC.

V is TRBV10-2 and J is TRBJ2-5; possible D gene TRBD1, 6 bases. This CDR3 is built from 12 residues. The germline gives CDR1 WSHSY, CDR2 SAAADI. V gave up 4 bases and J gave up 5 bases, with 8 bases separating them. The CDR3 sequence is CASSAQGETQYF. Here the CDR3 DNA reads TGCGCCAGCAGTGCCCAGGGGGAGACCCAGTACTTC.

This chain joins TRBV7-8 and TRBJ2-5, with 10 bases aligning to TRBD2. The CDR3 extends over 16 amino acids. V lost 2 bases, J lost 5 bases, and 8 bases stayed unmatched. The germline V gene encodes CDR1 SGHVS and CDR2 FQNEAQ. In DNA form, the CDR3 reads TGTGCCAGCAGCTTATCTAGCGGGGGCGCCGGGGAGACCCAGTACTTC. This translates into CASSLSSGGAGETQYF.

The V call is TRBV2, the J call TRBJ2-7; 9 nucleotides line up with TRBD1. Germline lookup yields CDR1 SNHLY and CDR2 FYNNEI. The CDR3 covers 14 residues. The trim removed 7 bases at V and 2 bases at J, leaving 6 bases unmatched. CDR3 DNA: TGTGCCAGCACTGGGACAGGGACACCCTACGAGCAGTACTTC. Protein product: CASTGTGTPYEQYF.

In this sample, this clone turned up a few times. This chain links TRBV27 with TRBJ2-7, with D possibly being TRBD1 (5 bases). The CDR3 has 18 amino acids. Trimming left V 1 base short and J 4 bases short, with 23 bases between. Germline CDR1 MNHEY, CDR2 SMNVEV (reference sequence). The CDR3 reads CASSLFGKAAMGHYEQYF. CDR3 nucleotides: TGTGCCAGCAGTTTATTCGGCAAAGCTGCGATGGGGCATTACGAGCAGTACTTC.

In DNA, the CDR3 is TGCGCCAGCAGTACCGCCTACGAGCAGTACTTC. Translation: CASSTAYEQYF. This rearrangement joins TRBV5-1 to TRBJ2-7; D unresolved. V shed 5 bases and J shed 2 bases, with 5 bases lying between them. CDR1 is SGHRS and CDR2 is YFSETQ in the germline V gene. CDR3 size: 11 residues. Variable domain in full (rest from reference TRBV5-1 and TRBJ2-7): KAGVTQTPRYLIKTRGQQVTLSCSPISGHRSVSWYQQTPGQGLQFLFEYFSETQRNKGNFPGRFSGRQFSNSRSEMNVSTLELGDSALYLCASSTAYEQYFGPGTRLTVT.

The chain carries TRBV6-6 and TRBJ1-1; D perhaps matches TRBD1 (6 bases). Germline CDR1 and CDR2: MNHNY and SVGAGI (reference sequence). The CDR3 runs to 16 residues. The V and J ends lost 4 bases and 0 bases respectively, with 15 bases between them. The CDR3 DNA follows: TGTGCCAGCAGTTTTACCACCGGGACAATGAACACTGAAGCTTTCTTT. This encodes CASSFTTGTMNTEAFF.

This chain connects TRBV20-1 to TRBJ2-3; no clear D gene. The CDR3 spans 14 residues. Germline V gives CDR1 DFQATT, CDR2 SNEGSKA (reference sequence). V lost 3 bases, J lost 2 bases, and 12 bases lay in between. In DNA form, the CDR3 reads TGCAGTGCTAGTGGGTTTACTTACACAGATACGCAGTATTTT. Translating gives CSASGFTYTDTQYF.

V and J are TRBV24-1 and TRBJ2-7, with 9 bases identical to TRBD1. Germline CDR1 reads KGHDR; CDR2 reads SFDVKD. With 3 bases clipped from V and 1 base from J, the junction kept 6 bases outside the gene matches. The CDR3 loop spans 16 amino acids. The chain's CDR3 is CATSDRTGTGSYEQYF. CDR3 in DNA: TGTGCCACCAGTGATAGAACCGGGACAGGGTCCTACGAGCAGTACTTC.